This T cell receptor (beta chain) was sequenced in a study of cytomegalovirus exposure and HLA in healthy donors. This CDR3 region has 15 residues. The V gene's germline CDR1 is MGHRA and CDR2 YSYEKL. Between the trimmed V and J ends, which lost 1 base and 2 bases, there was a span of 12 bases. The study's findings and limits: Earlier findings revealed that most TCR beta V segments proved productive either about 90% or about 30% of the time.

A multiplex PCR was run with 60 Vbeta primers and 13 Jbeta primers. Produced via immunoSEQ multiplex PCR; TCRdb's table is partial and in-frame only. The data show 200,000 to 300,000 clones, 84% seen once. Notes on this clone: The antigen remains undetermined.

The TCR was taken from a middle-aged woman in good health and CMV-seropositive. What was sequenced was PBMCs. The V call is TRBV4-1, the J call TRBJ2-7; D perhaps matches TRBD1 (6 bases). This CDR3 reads CASSQAWDTTYEQYF. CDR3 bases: TGCGCCAGCAGCCAAGCTTGGGACACAACCTACGAGCAGTACTTC.